The 7 T cell receptor beta chains below were found in one sample sequenced in a study of cytomegalovirus exposure and HLA in healthy donors. Assay used: immunoSEQ multiplex PCR; TCRdb lists only in-frame clones, some missing. The profile shows some 84,000 clones, roughly 91% of them singletons. The specimen sequenced was PBMCs. Receptor source: a man younger than 40 in good health and CMV-seronegative.

V usage is TRBV11-3 and J usage is TRBJ2-5; 9 bases line up with TRBD2. The CDR3 runs to 17 residues. The V gene's germline CDR1 is SGHNT and CDR2 YENEEA. Trimming at V came to 2 bases and at J to 6 bases, leaving 13 bases not matched to a gene. The CDR3 sequence: CASSLKGRGGRPKTQYF. DNA for the CDR3: TGTGCCAGCAGCTTAAAGGGGCGGGGGGGCCGGCCAAAGACCCAGTACTTC.

This sequence joins TRBV6-1 and TRBJ2-7; 13 bases are a match to TRBD2. Germline CDR1 MNHNS, CDR2 SASEGT. The CDR3 extends over 17 amino acids. With V trimmed by 4 bases and J by 1 base, 7 bases remained unmatched. The CDR3 region has the DNA TGTGCCAGCAGTGCGAGACTAGCGGGAGGTATGTCCTACGAGCAGTACTTC. This gives the protein CASSARLAGGMSYEQYF.

This chain joins TRBV7-8 and TRBJ2-1; no clear D. Germline CDR1 is SGHVS and CDR2 is FQNEAQ. The CDR3 has 16 residues. V was shortened by 2 bases and J by 4 bases, with 15 bases between the two germline ends. DNA for the CDR3: TGTGCCAGCAGCTTACTCCGCGGAATAAAGTACAATGAGCAGTTCTTC. This encodes CASSLLRGIKYNEQFF.

The chain uses TRBV11-2 and TRBJ2-7; 9 nucleotides align to TRBD1. The V gene end was trimmed by 1 base and the J gene end by 5 bases; junction bases not matched to a gene: 6. This CDR3 is built from 15 residues. From germline, CDR1 is SGHAT and CDR2 FQNNGV. The CDR3 here is CASSLVGTGLDEQYF. The CDR3 DNA reads TGTGCCAGCAGCTTAGTGGGGACAGGGCTCGACGAGCAGTACTTC. The full variable domain, in which reference TRBV11-2 and TRBJ2-7 provide the parts outside the CDR3, is EAGVAQSPRYKIIEKRQSVAFWCNPISGHATLYWYQQILGQGPKLLIQFQNNGVVDDSQLPKDRFSAERLKGVDSTLKIQPAKLEDSAVYLCASSLVGTGLDEQYFGPGTRLTVT.

The gene calls are TRBV5-1 and TRBJ2-3, with TRBD1 matching 10 bases. With 2 bases clipped from V and 6 bases from J, the junction kept 9 bases outside the gene matches. The CDR3 length is 16 residues. Germline loops: CDR1 SGHRS, CDR2 YFSETQ. CDR3 residues: CASSFSPTGGADTQYF. The CDR3 DNA reads TGCGCCAGCAGCTTTTCACCGACAGGGGGCGCGGATACGCAGTATTTT. Supplemented by reference TRBV5-1 and TRBJ2-3, the full variable domain reads KAGVTQTPRYLIKTRGQQVTLSCSPISGHRSVSWYQQTPGQGLQFLFEYFSETQRNKGNFPGRFSGRQFSNSRSEMNVSTLELGDSALYLCASSFSPTGGADTQYFGPGTRLTVL.

This chain's CDR3 is CAISESGQGWYGYTF. The CDR3 DNA reads TGTGCCATCAGTGAGTCGGGACAGGGTTGGTATGGCTACACCTTC. The chain links TRBV10-3 to TRBJ1-2; TRBD1 aligns across 9 bases. Germline CDR1 is ENHRY and CDR2 is SYGVKD. This CDR3 comprises 15 residues. V shed 0 bases, J shed 5 bases, and the junction held 4 bases outside the gene matches.

This chain links TRBV7-2 with TRBJ2-7; 10 bases line up with TRBD2. CDR1 and CDR2 (germline): SGHTA, FQGNSA. CDR3 length: 19 residues. The junction had 16 bases not matched to a gene; V was cut back by 5 bases and J by 0 bases. The CDR3 reads CASSTPGSSGGKSSYEQYF. DNA of the CDR3: TGTGCCAGCAGCACCCCAGGGTCTAGCGGGGGAAAGAGCTCCTACGAGCAGTACTTC.